The T cell receptor beta chain under discussion was sequenced for a study of blood T cell repertoires in COVID-19 (TCRdb year 2020). Background for the entire study: Collaborator samples came from the United States, Italy and Spain and covered acute and convalescent phases of COVID-19. Where available, HLA class I and class II types were taken from metadata supplied by the sample provider and were not determined by assay-based typing. The material from the prospective study consisted of cDNA or gDNA derived from T cells, B-cell-depleted T cells, or PBMCs. A de-identified subject ID, COVID-19 status, age in years and sex were almost always included in the sample metadata. The repertoires were released in a freely available public database meant as a resource for research on the immune response to SARS-CoV-2. Subjects who had been exposed to COVID-19, were actively infected with it, or had recovered from it provided the deeply sampled blood TCRbeta repertoires that made up the dataset. The samples were drawn from two sources: the first 160 participants of the ongoing ImmuneRACE study, and 1,200 or so subjects contributed by 6 global collaborators.

The research as a whole found: Clinical and demographic metadata were provided uncurated, with the amount varying by source and participant.

This clone was observed once. Its antigen remains undetermined. Base-call qualities are not available, and no considerably larger clone is one nucleotide away. Participants in the prospective study were aged roughly 18 to 100 years, lived in under 30 United States geographic areas, and enrolled through a virtual design. To assign participants to cohorts, the prospective study relied on clinical history that participants themselves reported in a screening survey and a study questionnaire. Exposed participants had been in contact with someone with a PCR-confirmed or clinician-diagnosed COVID-19 case within 2 weeks of study entry. In the prospective study, mobile phlebotomists collected whole blood, serum and a nasopharyngeal or oropharyngeal swab from each participant. Over an approximately 2-month period, participants in the prospective study had the option of providing additional blood draws and questionnaires. Prospective study blood samples were shipped either frozen or at room temperature before DNA extraction.

The immunoSEQ Assay, a bias-controlled multiplex PCR, was used to amplify TCRbeta CDR3 regions from genomic DNA. The study's processing was this. Within the assay, amplification of reference gene primers was used to estimate how many nucleated cells each sample contained. To quantify the absolute abundance of each unique TCRbeta CDR3 rearrangement, sequence reads were collapsed and filtered. For each sample, productive Simpson clonality was calculated as the square root of Simpson's diversity index over productive rearrangements. This is the immuneACCESS table as TCRdb keeps it, with only in-frame sequences that have V and J called. A part of the clones is gone; compared with another copy, unresolved V genes explain less than half, and the rest is unexplained. V and J calls plus clone size are reproduced from that table; the DNA served to infer D and trimming. The sample profile shows over 350,000 clones; roughly nine tenths of them were found once. Of the sample, around 0.94% falls within the top ten clones.

CDR1 and CDR2 were assigned from the germline V gene as SGHRS and YFSETQ. Trimming leaves V shorter by 5 bases and J shorter by 1 base, with the junction holding 6 bases beyond the gene matches. From the cysteine up to the phenylalanine, the CDR3 has a length of 14 residues. Solely the CDR3 DNA is kept, with 42 bases framed from the first base. This sequence was found in a woman in her thirties or forties who had been exposed to COVID-19. The rearrangement combines TRBV5-1 with TRBJ2-7, and TRBD1 aligns with 7 junction nucleotides. The specimen was PBMCs or T cells enriched from blood (not recorded which). The DNA reads TGCGCCAGCAGGACCGGGACAGCATCCTACGAGCAGTACTTC. This is translated as CASRTGTASYEQYF.